The 11 T cell receptor beta chains listed next were all sequenced from one sample in a study of T cell repertoires in cytomegalovirus infection. One entry per CDR3 protein results from TCRdb running MiXCR on the reads. The repertoire holds about 770,000 distinct CDR3 sequences, with 25% to 30% as singletons. No antigens are known for them. The source material was cultured CD8+ T cells from PBMCs, sampled from culture after CMV antigen stimulation. These receptors came from a human donor in good health (CMV status not recorded). Some clones in this sample may be carry-over from other donors' samples.

This clonotype was recorded many times. The missing conserved phenylalanine or tryptophan at the end of this CDR3 makes a read error likely. The DNA is omitted, as the CDR3 cannot be located on it reliably, and the CDR3 follows TCRdb's listing. The chain combines TRBV7-2 with TRBJ1-2; the table's TRBD1 call for D was not verified on the DNA. The CDR3 is made up of 9 amino acids, end residues included. Per the germline V gene, CDR1 is SGHTA and CDR2 is FQGNSA. The CDR3 protein is CASSLGGRL.

This clonotype has more than one count but fewer than ten. This sequence joins TRBV6-5 and TRBJ2-7, with D unresolved. The CDR3 contains 13 residues. Deletions cut 4 bases from V and 4 bases from J, with 11 bases between. Per the germline V gene, CDR1 is MNHEY and CDR2 is SVGAGI. The CDR3 DNA follows: TGTGCCAGCAGTTTTAACCAGAGATACGAGCAGTACTTC. Its translation: CASSFNQRYEQYF.

This clonotype has a handful of counts. The rearrangement joins TRBV7-9 to TRBJ1-2; 8 positions agree with TRBD1. In germline, CDR1 is SEHNR, CDR2 FQNEAQ (reference sequence). The J segment lost 0 bases and the V segment lost 3 bases, leaving 6 bases of the junction unmatched. The CDR3 is 16 amino acids. As DNA, the CDR3 is TGTGCCAGCAGCTTGGACAGGGAATTTACTAACTATGGCTACACCTTC. The encoded protein is CASSLDREFTNYGYTF.

This clonotype has a count of ten or more. This chain uses TRBV4-1 with TRBJ1-1, with a possible D match to TRBD1 (5 bases). Trimming left V 3 bases short and J 7 bases short, with 12 bases between. The CDR3 consists of 13 residues. Germline CDR1 MGHRA, CDR2 YSYEKL. The CDR3 bases are TGCGCCAGCAGCCACGGGACGGATTATGAAGCTTTCTTT. This translates into CASSHGTDYEAFF.

This clonotype was seen only a few times. CDR3 in amino acids: CASSEVGPLAAFF. The CDR3 DNA reads as TGTGCCAGCAGTGAAGTTGGCCCCTTGGCAGCTTTCTTT. The chain combines TRBV6-1 with TRBJ1-1; D remains ambiguous. The V end was cut by 1 base, the J end by 10 bases, with 13 bases between. The CDR3 runs 13 residues. CDR1 and CDR2 (germline): MNHNS, SASEGT.

A few counts support this clonotype. The rearrangement joins TRBV6-5 to TRBJ2-3; possibly TRBD2 for D (6 bases). Germline CDR1 and CDR2: MNHEY and SVGAGI. V dropped 1 base and J dropped 2 bases, with 19 bases sitting between them. The CDR3 consists of 18 residues. CDR3 in amino acids: CASSYWPPGGEHTDTQYF. The CDR3 DNA sequence: TGTGCCAGCAGTTACTGGCCCCCCGGAGGGGAGCACACAGATACGCAGTATTTT.

This clonotype was observed many times. V and J are TRBV7-6 and TRBJ2-5; D not certain. V was pared by 6 bases and J by 2 bases, with 16 bases between. CDR3 length: 15 amino acids. Germline V lookup: CDR1 SGHVS, CDR2 FNYEAQ. In DNA, the CDR3 is TGTGCCAGCAGTCCCAGCCCTACGGTTCAAGAGACCCAGTACTTC. Amino acids: CASSPSPTVQETQYF.

At least ten counts were recorded for this clonotype. The genes are TRBV7-9 and TRBJ2-7, with D unresolved. This CDR3 comprises 14 residues. Trimming pared 4 bases from V and 2 bases from J, leaving 12 bases between. The germline V gene has CDR1 SEHNR and CDR2 FQNEAQ (reference sequence). The CDR3 region is CASSSRTDPYEQYF. For the CDR3, the DNA is TGTGCCAGCAGCTCAAGGACGGATCCCTACGAGCAGTACTTC. Combining the CDR3 with reference TRBV7-9 and TRBJ2-7 gives the whole variable domain DTGVSQNPRHKITKRGQNVTFRCDPISEHNRLYWYRQTLGQGPEFLTYFQNEAQLEKSRLLSDRFSAERPKGSFSTLEIQRTEQGDSAMYLCASSSRTDPYEQYFGPGTRLTVT.

The CDR3 loop is CASSLVRVYYNEQFF. The CDR3 DNA is TGTGCCAGCAGCTTAGTCAGGGTGTACTACAATGAGCAGTTCTTC. The rearrangement links TRBV7-9 to TRBJ2-1, with D possibly matching TRBD1 (5 bases). Per the germline V gene, CDR1 is SEHNR and CDR2 is FQNEAQ (reference sequence). V was clipped by 1 base and J by 3 bases, with 10 bases between them. The CDR3 has 15 residues.

The chain uses TRBV6-2 or TRBV6-3 and TRBJ2-7, with 7 positions matching TRBD1. CDR1 and CDR2 from the germline V gene are MNHEY and SVGEGT. The CDR3 runs 16 residues. V gave up 0 bases and J gave up 7 bases; unmatched junction bases: 12. The CDR3 nucleotides read TGTGCCAGCAGTTACTCCCATCTGCGACAGGGCGGTGAGCAGTACGTC. Residues: CASSYSHLRQGGEQYV.

Comments on this clonotype: The conserved final phenylalanine or tryptophan is absent from the CDR3, which likely points to a read error. V and J are TRBV12-3 or TRBV12-4 and TRBJ2-7; either TRBD1 or TRBD2 may fit D (5 bases each). This CDR3 contains 12 residues. Between the trimmed V and J ends, which lost 8 bases and 7 bases, there was a span of 15 bases. The CDR3 is CASGFGGWEQYL. CDR3 DNA: TGTGCCAGCGGGTTTGGGGGTTGGGAGCAGTACCTC.